These 32 T cell receptor beta chains came from one sample sequenced in a study of metastatic and nonmetastatic thyroid tumors (dated by TCRdb to between 2020 and 2021). Receptor amplification or capture employed PCR. Sequencing took place on an Illumina HiSeq 4000. The public reads were run again by TCRdb, first through fastp at Q25 and then through MiXCR, and only productive beta chains were kept. For this sample the table gives fewer than 40,000 clones, of which 20% to 25% were detected only once. Less than 4% of the sample comes from the top ten. None of the patients had been given any treatment before thyroid surgery. Sample: tumor tissue. Receptors originate from a male donor with papillary thyroid cancer or a benign thyroid nodule (not recorded which). Some clones in this sample may be carry-over from other donors' samples.

This clone has a count of ten or more. The chain couples TRBV6-1 to TRBJ1-1; a possible D gene is TRBD1 (5 bases). Germline V gene lookup returns CDR1 MNHNS and CDR2 SASEGT. V dropped 10 bases and J dropped 10 bases, with 19 bases sitting between them. There are 12 residues in the CDR3. CDR3 amino acids: CATQRGGGGAFF. The CDR3 bases are TGTGCCACCCAACGGGGGGGGGGTGGAGCTTTCTTT.

In this sample, this clone turned up a few times. The rearrangement uses TRBV13 and TRBJ2-2, with D hard to call. The CDR3 loop spans 12 amino acids. Germline V gene lookup returns CDR1 PRHDT and CDR2 FYEKMQ (reference sequence). Trimming took off 5 bases at V and 6 bases at J, with 7 bases between the two ends. The CDR3 DNA reads TGTGCCAGCAGCCCCCTTGCCGGGGAGCTGTTTTTT. Protein product: CASSPLAGELFF.

This clone was recorded many times. The rearrangement uses TRBV7-9 and TRBJ2-1, with D hard to call. Germline V lookup: CDR1 SEHNR, CDR2 FQNEAQ (reference sequence). V lost 2 bases and J 6 bases, leaving 11 bases between the germline ends. The CDR3 runs to 14 residues. CDR3 DNA sequence: TGTGCCAGCAGCTTAATTGAGTACGGCAATGAGCAGTTCTTC. Protein sequence: CASSLIEYGNEQFF.

Worth noting for this clone: A junction boundary mismatches the germline segment, possibly from a read error. The V call is TRBV27, the J call TRBJ2-2, with 9 bases fitting TRBD1. Germline CDR1 is MNHEY and CDR2 is SMNVEV (reference sequence). The CDR3 runs 13 residues. The CDR3 bases are TGTGCCACCTCCGGGACAGGGCACGGGGATCTGTTTTTT. It yields the protein CATSGTGHGDLFF.

J is TRBJ1-2 and V is TRBV20-1; 8 positions match TRBD1. V lost 5 bases, J lost 5 bases, and 7 bases stayed unmatched. From germline, CDR1 is DFQATT and CDR2 SNEGSKA (reference sequence). The CDR3 has 13 amino acids. The CDR3 DNA is TGCAGTGCTCAACTGACAGGGGATTATGGCTACACCTTC. It encodes CSAQLTGDYGYTF.

This clone came up many times. Other DNA sequences of this sample code for an identical CDR3. In DNA form, the CDR3 reads TGTGCCAGCAGCCCGGGACTAGCGGGAGGGCCGGGCGAGACCCAGTACTTC. It encodes CASSPGLAGGPGETQYF. The rearrangement links TRBV11-2 to TRBJ2-5; 16 bases fit TRBD2. The CDR3 has 17 amino acids. After removal of 5 bases from V and 5 bases from J, the junction contained 8 bases not matched to a gene. Per the germline V gene, CDR1 is SGHAT and CDR2 is FQNNGV.

At least ten counts were recorded for this clone. The chain uses TRBV5-1 and TRBJ2-7, with 9 bases lining up with TRBD1. In germline, CDR1 is SGHRS, CDR2 YFSETQ. The length of the CDR3 is 17 residues. The V segment lost 3 bases and the J segment 2 bases; nucleotides outside the gene matches: 12. This CDR3 is CASSCPGTGFPPYEQYF. CDR3 DNA: TGCGCCAGCAGCTGTCCCGGGACAGGGTTTCCCCCCTACGAGCAGTACTTC.

In its sample, this clone ranks as medium-sized. The chain joins TRBV6-1 to TRBJ1-3; D possibly corresponds to TRBD1 (5 bases). V gave up 6 bases and J gave up 0 bases, with 9 bases separating them. Germline CDR1 is MNHNS and CDR2 is SASEGT. The CDR3 is 14 residues long. The CDR3 here is CASRAQVSGNTIYF. The CDR3 DNA is TGTGCCAGCAGAGCACAGGTCTCTGGAAACACCATATATTTT.

This chain links TRBV19 with TRBJ2-7, with D perhaps matching TRBD1 (5 bases). V dropped 4 bases and J dropped 6 bases, with 16 bases sitting between them. The germline CDR1 and CDR2 sequences are LNHDA and SQIVND (reference sequence). The CDR3 loop spans 14 amino acids. The CDR3 spells CASSKSQQVREQYF. The DNA for the CDR3 is TGTGCCAGTAGTAAGTCCCAACAGGTTCGCGAGCAGTACTTC.

The table lists this clone with many counts. The rearrangement joins TRBV3-1 to TRBJ1-1; unclear D gene. V was pared by 6 bases and J by 3 bases, with 8 bases between. The CDR3 is 12 residues long. Germline loops: CDR1 LGHDT, CDR2 YNNKEL (reference sequence). The CDR3 is CASSRRDTEAFF. For the CDR3, the DNA is TGTGCCAGCAGTCGACGGGACACTGAAGCTTTCTTT.

This clone was seen many times. The chain is built from TRBV7-2 and TRBJ2-3; the D gene could be TRBD1 or TRBD2 (5 bases each). The CDR3 consists of 16 residues. Germline CDR1 and CDR2: SGHTA and FQGNSA. Between the trimmed V and J ends, which lost 2 bases and 4 bases, there was a span of 16 bases. The CDR3 loop is CASSLSGRGVADTQYF. Written as DNA, the CDR3 is TGTGCCAGCAGCTTAAGTGGGAGAGGGGTCGCAGATACGCAGTATTTT.

The rearrangement uses TRBV15 and TRBJ1-2, with D hard to call. Germline V CDR1 and CDR2: LNHNV, YYDKDF (reference sequence). The germline V and J ends were trimmed by 3 bases and 0 bases, with 11 bases remaining between them. The CDR3 totals 15 residues. CDR3 region: CATSSGLEANYGYTF. The CDR3 nucleotides read TGTGCCACCAGCAGTGGTTTGGAGGCTAACTATGGCTACACCTTC.

This clone was observed many times. The V call is TRBV20-1, the J call TRBJ2-5; D perhaps matches TRBD1 (5 bases). V lost 0 bases to trimming and J lost 4 bases, with 12 bases between them. Germline V CDR1 and CDR2: DFQATT, SNEGSKA (reference sequence). This CDR3 contains 14 residues. The CDR3, as DNA: TGCAGTGCTAGAGATGGGGCTAGACTAGAGACCCAGTACTTC. This codes for CSARDGARLETQYF.

This clone was picked up many times. This sample also contains other DNA sequences that code for the same CDR3. J is TRBJ2-3 and V is TRBV10-1; D remains unclear. This CDR3 spans 16 amino acids. Per germline, CDR1 WNHNN and CDR2 SYGVQD (reference sequence). Trimming removed 4 bases from V and 3 bases from J, with 17 bases in between. The CDR3 DNA reads TGCGCCAGCAGTGGACGGAAGGATTCTAGTACAGATACGCAGTATTTT. As protein: CASSGRKDSSTDTQYF.

The chain couples TRBV2 to TRBJ1-2; D call uncertain. This CDR3 contains 16 residues. V was pared by 7 bases and J by 9 bases, with 27 bases between. The V gene's germline CDR1 is SNHLY and CDR2 FYNNEI. In nucleotides, the CDR3 is TGTGCCAGCATCCAAAACAGAGGGCGGTCAGCTGATAGCTACACCTTC. It specifies CASIQNRGRSADSYTF.

In its sample, this clone was seen many times. The V and J genes are TRBV20-1 and TRBJ2-2; 10 bases line up with TRBD2. Germline trimming cut 4 bases from V and 6 bases from J; bases unmatched to any gene: 5. CDR1 is DFQATT, CDR2 SNEGSKA, per germline (reference sequence). This CDR3 has 14 residues. Here the CDR3 reads CSATAGGPSGELFF. In DNA form, the CDR3 reads TGCAGTGCTACAGCGGGAGGGCCCTCCGGGGAGCTGTTTTTT.

This clone has a handful of counts. The CDR3 loop reads CASSLALSTVDDTQYF. CDR3 DNA: TGTGCCAGCAGTTTAGCGTTAAGTACAGTGGATGATACGCAGTATTTT. The chain links TRBV12-3 or TRBV12-4 to TRBJ2-3, with D uncertain. The germline V and J ends were trimmed by 0 bases and 6 bases, with 16 bases remaining between them. The length of the CDR3 is 16 residues.

Ten or more counts support this clone. The J gene is TRBJ2-7, the V gene TRBV6-1, with D possibly called TRBD1 or TRBD2 (7 bases each). The CDR3 is 13 residues long. The germline V gene encodes CDR1 MNHNS and CDR2 SASEGT. The ends were cut back, 6 bases at V and 4 bases at J, with 13 bases in the middle. Here the CDR3 DNA reads TGTGCCAGCAGCTCCCAGGGGGGGTACGAGCAGTACTTC. Translated: CASSSQGGYEQYF.

The table lists this clone with many counts. Distinct nucleotide sequences in the sample also encode this CDR3. This chain connects TRBV29-1 to TRBJ2-1; TRBD2 matches 8 bases. This CDR3 is built from 16 residues. The germline V gene has CDR1 SQVTM and CDR2 ANQGSEA. With 4 bases clipped from V and 6 bases from J, the junction kept 14 bases outside the gene matches. In nucleotides, the CDR3 is TGCAGCGTTGCGACGGAGGGACTAGTATTATTCAATGAGCAGTTCTTC. Protein sequence: CSVATEGLVLFNEQFF.

The CDR3 DNA reads TGTGCCAGCAGTGATTCAGGCTACACTGAAGCTTTCTTT. This translates into CASSDSGYTEAFF. The chain links TRBV2 to TRBJ1-1, with D unclear. The CDR3 consists of 13 residues. V gave up 3 bases and J gave up 3 bases, with 8 bases separating them. CDR1 and CDR2 from the germline V gene are SNHLY and FYNNEI. Drawing the rest from reference TRBV2 and TRBJ1-1, the complete variable domain is EPEVTQTPSHQVTQMGQEVILRCVPISNHLYFYWYRQILGQKVEFLVSFYNNEISEKSEIFDDQFSVERPDGSNFTLKIRSTKLEDSAMYFCASSDSGYTEAFFGQGTRLTVV.

At least ten counts were recorded for this clone. J is TRBJ2-7 and V is TRBV4-1; D assignment may be TRBD1 or TRBD2 (5 bases each). Germline CDR1 reads MGHRA; CDR2 reads YSYEKL. This CDR3 is 15 amino acids long. The germline V and J ends were trimmed by 0 bases and 3 bases, with 12 bases remaining between them. The DNA of the CDR3 is TGCGCCAGCAGCCAAGATTGGGGGACCCTCTACGAGCAGTACTTC. Translation gives CASSQDWGTLYEQYF.

CDR3: CASSLSGGDSGNTIYF. As DNA, the CDR3 is TGTGCCAGCAGTTTATCCGGAGGGGATTCCGGAAACACCATATATTTT. The chain links TRBV27 to TRBJ1-3; tentatively, D is TRBD1 (5 bases). V was cut by 0 bases and J by 4 bases, with 13 bases left in between. The CDR3 has 16 residues. CDR1 and CDR2 (germline): MNHEY, SMNVEV (reference sequence).

This clone was found a few times. The rearrangement joins TRBV27 to TRBJ1-2; D not certain. Germline CDR1 MNHEY, CDR2 SMNVEV (reference sequence). Trimming cost V 5 bases and J 8 bases, with 12 bases left between them. The CDR3 is made up of 12 amino acids. Here the CDR3 reads CASSTGAEGYTF. The CDR3 DNA is TGTGCCAGCAGTACCGGAGCGGAGGGCTACACCTTC.

The chain carries TRBV19 and TRBJ2-2; 7 nucleotides line up with TRBD1. This CDR3 has 15 amino acids. The trim removed 6 bases at V and 4 bases at J, leaving 8 bases unmatched. Germline CDR1 LNHDA, CDR2 SQIVND (reference sequence). In DNA, the CDR3 is TGTGCCAGTAGAAAATCGGGACAGACCACCGGGGAGCTGTTTTTT. It codes for CASRKSGQTTGELFF.

This clone showed up many times. One junction end disagrees with the germline gene, perhaps due to a read error. The chain is built from TRBV28 and TRBJ2-5; D might be TRBD2 (5 bases). CDR1 is MDHEN, CDR2 SYDVKM, per germline. This CDR3 has 13 residues. CDR3 protein: CASSSPTGSQANF. The DNA of the CDR3 is TGTGCCAGCAGTTCCCCAACGGGGTCCCAGGCTAACTTC.

This clone was seen many times. The V and J genes are TRBV5-4 and TRBJ2-3, with D perhaps matching TRBD2 (6 bases). The germline V gene has CDR1 SGHNT and CDR2 YYREEE (reference sequence). The CDR3 totals 15 residues. V was trimmed by 5 bases and J by 0 bases, leaving 13 bases between them. The DNA of the CDR3 is TGTGCCAGCAGTTGGTATAGCGGAAGCACAGATACGCAGTATTTT. This gives the protein CASSWYSGSTDTQYF. The entire variable domain, with the rest obtained from reference TRBV5-4 and TRBJ2-3, is as follows: ETGVTQSPTHLIKTRGQQVTLRCSSQSGHNTVSWYQQALGQGPQFIFQYYREEENGRGNFPPRFSGLQFPNYSSELNVNALELDDSALYLCASSWYSGSTDTQYFGPGTRLTVL.

In its sample, this clone was seen many times. The CDR3 loop reads CSVLPSSYNEQFF. The CDR3 bases are TGCAGCGTTCTACCCAGCTCCTACAATGAGCAGTTCTTC. The chain is built from TRBV29-1 and TRBJ2-1; D gene unclear. This CDR3 spans 13 amino acids. V shed 5 bases and J shed 0 bases, with 8 bases lying between them. Germline V gene data show CDR1 as SQVTM and CDR2 as ANQGSEA.

This clone was seen repeatedly, ten times or more. The chain carries TRBV19 and TRBJ2-1; D unresolved. V lost 6 bases and J 2 bases, leaving 5 bases between the germline ends. CDR1 LNHDA and CDR2 SQIVND come from the germline V gene (reference sequence). CDR3 length: 12 amino acids. CDR3 DNA: TGTGCCAGTAGAACGGCCTACAATGAGCAGTTCTTC. Translated: CASRTAYNEQFF.

This clone was observed a handful of times. The CDR3 DNA sequence: TGTGCCAGCAGTATCCAGGGGGAACTCTCACCCCTCCACTTT. Its translation is CASSIQGELSPLHF. The chain employs TRBV28 and TRBJ1-6, with 7 bases matching TRBD1. Germline V gene lookup returns CDR1 MDHEN and CDR2 SYDVKM. This CDR3 is 14 amino acids long. V gave up 5 bases and J gave up 10 bases; unmatched junction bases: 8.

This clone was detected many times. The chain links TRBV2 to TRBJ2-3; D perhaps matches TRBD2 (5 bases). This CDR3 contains 14 residues. CDR1 and CDR2 from the germline V gene are SNHLY and FYNNEI. Trimming left V 7 bases short and J 2 bases short, with 13 bases between. CDR3 sequence reads: CASNERAFTDTQYF. CDR3 coding DNA: TGTGCCAGCAATGAGAGGGCTTTCACAGATACGCAGTATTTT.

This clone was seen a handful of times. V and J are TRBV27 and TRBJ2-1; the match to TRBD2 covers 11 bases. Germline CDR1 reads MNHEY; CDR2 reads SMNVEV (reference sequence). Trimming cost V 8 bases and J 6 bases; bases outside gene matches: 12. The CDR3 is 16 residues long. This chain's CDR3 is CASSSHSGRATNEQFF. DNA for the CDR3: TGTGCCAGCTCCTCCCATAGCGGGAGGGCCACCAATGAGCAGTTCTTC.

This clone was seen just once. This sequence joins TRBV20-1 and TRBJ1-2, with TRBD1 identical over 7 bases. CDR3 length: 16 amino acids. With 2 bases clipped from V and 8 bases from J, the junction kept 17 bases outside the gene matches. Looked up from germline, CDR1 is DFQATT and CDR2 is SNEGSKA (reference sequence). Here the CDR3 DNA reads TGCAGTGCTAGACCGGGCAGGGGGAAGCTAGCGGAGGGCTACACCTTC. Amino acid sequence: CSARPGRGKLAEGYTF.